The clone carrying this T cell receptor beta chain was observed many times. MiXCR was used by TCRdb to re-call the PCR reads. The sample contains about 39,000 clones, around 15% of which appear only once. Among the patients, none had received any treatment before thyroid surgery. This sample is part of a study of metastatic and nonmetastatic thyroid tumors. Input material: blood. This receptor was identified in a female donor with papillary thyroid cancer or a benign thyroid nodule (not recorded which). Some clones in this sample may be carry-over from other donors' samples.

The CDR3: CASRGHGGKLFF. In DNA form, the CDR3 reads TGTGCCAGCAGAGGCCACGGAGGGAAACTGTTTTTT. J is TRBJ1-4 and V is TRBV28; D gene ambiguous. This CDR3 comprises 12 residues. Germline V gene lookup returns CDR1 MDHEN and CDR2 SYDVKM. Trimming removed 6 bases at V and 11 bases at J, with 13 bases between.